A selection of T cell receptor beta chains follows, all from one sample in a study of breast tumors, draining lymph nodes, adjacent tissues. MiXCR, run by TCRdb on the multiplex PCR reads, gives a single entry per CDR3 protein. The sample yields approximately 120,000 distinct CDR3 sequences, around 20% seen once. What was sequenced was axillary lymph node tissue. These receptors all come from a female donor with breast cancer. Some clones in this sample may be carry-over from other donors' samples. The CDR3 runs from the conserved cysteine through the conserved F or W. Each record gives: D gene, clone size, V gene, J gene, CDR3 DNA, CDR3 protein. The D gene is left open where the match is weak. Where a row states a size, it is once, few, many or the class of an expanded clone; other rows omit it.

>-|-|TRBV28|TRBJ1-2
TGTGCCAGCAGTTTTGACAGGAGGGATGGCTACACCTTC
CASSFDRRDGYTF
>-|many|TRBV18|TRBJ1-2
TGTGCCAGCCTGGGGTCCGGCTATGGCTACACCTTC
CASLGSGYGYTF
>TRBD1|many|TRBV9|TRBJ2-7
TGTGCCAGCAGCGTCGAGGGGGCGTTACCCTACGAGCAGTACTTC
CASSVEGALPYEQYF
>TRBD1|-|TRBV20-1|TRBJ2-4
TGCAGTGCGCAGACAGGGCTCTACAAAAACATTCAGTACTTC
CSAQTGLYKNIQYF
>-|many|TRBV20-1|TRBJ1-2
TGCAGTGGAGTGACAGAGGCAGGCTACACCTTC
CSGVTEAGYTF
>TRBD1|many|TRBV30|TRBJ2-7
TGTGCCTGGAGTGTCCCGGACAGGGGCTACGAGCAGTACTTC
CAWSVPDRGYEQYF
>TRBD2|many|TRBV7-2|TRBJ2-5
TGTGCCAGCAGCTTAGGGACTAGCGTACAAGAGACCCAGTACTTC
CASSLGTSVQETQYF
>-|many|TRBV7-9|TRBJ2-7
TGTGCCAGCAGCTTAGGGGTCGTCTCCTACGAGCAGTACTTC
CASSLGVVSYEQYF
>-|many|TRBV2|TRBJ2-3
TGTGCCAGCAGAGGGGGGGGTTATAGGTTCACAGATACGCAGTATTTT
CASRGGGYRFTDTQYF
>-|many|TRBV15|TRBJ2-2
TGTGCCACCAGCTTAACGCGTGGTGACACCGGGGAGCTGTTTTTT
CATSLTRGDTGELFF
>TRBD2|many|TRBV6-5|TRBJ2-2
TGTGCCAGCAGTTTTCCGGGACTAGCGGGAGGTGTCGGGGAGCTGTTTTTT
CASSFPGLAGGVGELFF
>TRBD1|many|TRBV6-2/TRBV6-3|TRBJ2-3
TGTGCCAGCAGTTACGGAGGGACAGGGAAATTCACAGATACGCAGTATTTT
CASSYGGTGKFTDTQYF
>-|many|TRBV14|TRBJ1-2
TGTGCCAGCAGCCAAGTCGCGACGGTGAAATATGGCTACACCTTC
CASSQVATVKYGYTF
>-|many|TRBV7-9|TRBJ2-1
TGTGCCAGCAGCCCAGGGGGCGGGAGGGGCTACAATGAGCAGTTCTTC
CASSPGGGRGYNEQFF
>-|many|TRBV4-2|TRBJ1-3
TGTGCCAGCAGCCAAGATTACAGCTCTGGAAACACCATATATTTT
CASSQDYSSGNTIYF
>-|many|TRBV27|TRBJ1-4
TGTGCCAGCAGCTACTCGGTCCTAGGGGAAAAACTGTTTTTT
CASSYSVLGEKLFF
>TRBD2|many|TRBV11-2|TRBJ2-7
TGTGCCAGCAGCTTAGTGACGGGACTAGCGGGTGACGAGCAGTACTTC
CASSLVTGLAGDEQYF
>-|few|TRBV5-1|TRBJ1-6
TGCGCCAGCAGCTTGAATATCAGGGAAAATAATTCACCCCTCCACTTT
CASSLNIRENNSPLHF
>-|many|TRBV4-2|TRBJ2-7
TGTGCCAGCAGCCAAGACTACACTAGTCGCTACGAGCAGTACTTC
CASSQDYTSRYEQYF
>TRBD2|many|TRBV6-1|TRBJ2-3
TGTGCCAGCGGGAGGGTCGCAGATACGCAGTATTTT
CASGRVADTQYF
>-|many|TRBV7-3|TRBJ2-3
TGTGCCAGCAGCTTAGAGGATCAACGGGATACGCAGTATTTT
CASSLEDQRDTQYF
>TRBD1|many|TRBV3-1|TRBJ2-5
TGTGCCAGCAGCCAGGCAGGGGGCAGAGGGGAGACCCAGTACTTC
CASSQAGGRGETQYF
>-|many|TRBV6-1|TRBJ2-7
TGTGCCAGCAGTATGACGACCGAGGTCGAGCAGTACTTC
CASSMTTEVEQYF
>-|-|TRBV7-9|TRBJ2-7
TGTGCCAGCAGCCAATACGGGGACGAGCGGTACTTT
CASSQYGDERYF
>TRBD1|many|TRBV24-1|TRBJ2-3
TGTGCCACCAGTGACCCGGGGACAGGTACGCAGTATTTT
CATSDPGTGTQYF
>-|many|TRBV9|TRBJ2-1
TGTGCCAGCAGCGAGGGGGGTCTTGGGAATGAGCAGTTCTTC
CASSEGGLGNEQFF
>TRBD1|many|TRBV19|TRBJ2-3
TGTGCCAGTAGTGACAGGGGGCAGTTGACAGATACGCAGTATTTT
CASSDRGQLTDTQYF
>-|many|TRBV28|TRBJ2-7
TGTGCCAGCAGTTTATGGTACTACGAGCAGTACTTC
CASSLWYYEQYF
>TRBD2|-|TRBV28|TRBJ2-3
TGTGCCAGCAGTCCTAGCGGGAGGACTAGCACAGATACGCAGTATTTT
CASSPSGRTSTDTQYF
>TRBD2|-|TRBV19|TRBJ2-1
TGTGCCAGTAGTATCCGGGCTAGCGGGCCAGTCTACAATGAGCAGTTCTTC
CASSIRASGPVYNEQFF
>-|many|TRBV3-1|TRBJ2-3
TGTGCCAGCAGCCGCACCCCCTACTCAGATACGCAGTATTTT
CASSRTPYSDTQYF
>-|many|TRBV9|TRBJ2-5
TGTGCCAGCAGCCTCCTGGAGGGGGTGGAAGAGACCCAGTACTTC
CASSLLEGVEETQYF
>TRBD2|-|TRBV5-4|TRBJ2-3
TGTGCCAGCAGCTTTCCAAGCGGGAGTGAGACAGATACGCAGTATTTT
CASSFPSGSETDTQYF
>TRBD2|few|TRBV5-1|TRBJ2-7
TGCGCCGGCACCCCGACTAGCGGGGGCTCCTACGAGCAGTACTTC
CAGTPTSGGSYEQYF
>-|few|TRBV27|TRBJ2-3
TGTGCCAGCAGTTTAGACGGGAGTAGGCCAGATACGCAGTATTTT
CASSLDGSRPDTQYF
>-|-|TRBV27|TRBJ1-5
TGTGCCAGCAAAGAAATCAGCGGGGGCAATCAGCCCCAGCATTTT
CASKEISGGNQPQHF
>-|-|TRBV20-1|TRBJ1-1
TGCAGTGCTAGGGCCGGACGTATGAACACTGAAGCTTTCTTT
CSARAGRMNTEAFF
>-|many|TRBV9|TRBJ2-2
TGTGCCAGCAGCGTGACCTTGACCGGGGAGCTGTTTTTT
CASSVTLTGELFF
>-|many|TRBV20-1|TRBJ1-4
TGCAGTGCTAGAGATCCAATCTCCATAGGGCTTGCTAATGAAAAACTGTTTTTT
CSARDPISIGLANEKLFF
>-|-|TRBV20-1|TRBJ1-5
TGCAGTGCTAGAGACGGGTCAGGGGCCAATCAGCCCCAGCATTTT
CSARDGSGANQPQHF
>-|-|TRBV9|TRBJ2-3
TGTGCCAGCAGCCCCCAGGTGGCGGGACCCCCCACAGATACGCAGTATTTC
CASSPQVAGPPTDTQYF
>-|many|TRBV19|TRBJ2-1
TGTGCCAGTCACGGGGGTTACAATGAGCAGTTCTTC
CASHGGYNEQFF
>TRBD2|many|TRBV5-1|TRBJ2-7
TGCGCCAGCAGTCGCTTAGCGGGAGGGCCCTACGAGCAGTACTTC
CASSRLAGGPYEQYF
>TRBD1|-|TRBV20-1|TRBJ2-4
TGCAGTGCTGAGACGGGACAGGGAGTCAAAAACATTCAGTACTTC
CSAETGQGVKNIQYF
>-|-|TRBV20-1|TRBJ2-7
TGCAGTGCTAGGGGGACGGGATCCTACGAGCGGTACTTC
CSARGTGSYERYF
>-|many|TRBV3-1|TRBJ2-1
TGTGCCAGCAGCCCAAATGGTCTTTGGAACAATGAGCAGTTCTTC
CASSPNGLWNNEQFF
>-|many|TRBV10-3|TRBJ1-2
TGTGCCATCGAAGGGGGAGATGGCTACACCTTC
CAIEGGDGYTF
>-|many|TRBV12-3/TRBV12-4|TRBJ2-1
TGTGCCAGCAGTGTCGGTTCTGAGCAGTTCTTC
CASSVGSEQFF
>TRBD2|few|TRBV3-1|TRBJ2-1
TGTGCCAGCAGCCAAGCGGGTTTGCGGGAGTATGGTGAGCAGTTCTTC
CASSQAGLREYGEQFF
>-|many|TRBV30|TRBJ2-5
TGTGCCTGGAGTGTATTGGGGGCGAGCCAAGAGACCCAGTACTTC
CAWSVLGASQETQYF
>-|few|TRBV7-2|TRBJ1-5
TGTGCCAGCAGCACCGGCCGCAGCAATCAGCCCCAGCATTTT
CASSTGRSNQPQHF
>-|many|TRBV19|TRBJ2-3
TGTGCCAGCCGACTAGGAACTAGCACAGATACGCAGTATTTT
CASRLGTSTDTQYF
>-|many|TRBV20-1|TRBJ1-5
TGCAGTGCCCTTTCCGAGTGGGCCCGCGTGGATCAGCCCCAGCATTTT
CSALSEWARVDQPQHF
>-|many|TRBV20-1|TRBJ2-7
TGCAGTGCCCCGGAAGAGGCAGGTTGGGAGCAGTACTTC
CSAPEEAGWEQYF
>TRBD2|many|TRBV12-3/TRBV12-4|TRBJ2-2
TGTGCCAGCAAGCTTGGACTAGCGGGGAGTGGCGGGGAGCTGTTTTTT
CASKLGLAGSGGELFF
>-|many|TRBV12-3/TRBV12-4|TRBJ1-4
TGTGCCAGCAGTTTACCTCGGGGAGAGGCGATTGAAAAACTGTTTTTT
CASSLPRGEAIEKLFF
>-|many|TRBV7-9|TRBJ1-4
TGTGCCAGCAGCCCTACAGGGTTGGGAACTAATGAAAAACTGTTTTTT
CASSPTGLGTNEKLFF
>-|many|TRBV2|TRBJ2-2
TGTGCCAGCAGGGCGGGACCAGCCGGGGAGCTGTTTTTT
CASRAGPAGELFF
>-|many|TRBV2|TRBJ2-7
TGTGCCAGCAGTCGGGGAGAGGGGGTGATCTCCTACGAGCAGTACTTC
CASSRGEGVISYEQYF